This T cell receptor beta chain comes out of a study of shared clonotypes between healthy human individuals. V lost 7 bases and J lost 0, with 10 bases in between. The CDR3 extends over 13 amino acids. Germline V gives CDR1 SGHRS, CDR2 YFSETQ. TCRdb keeps only in-frame clones here, not all; method: immunoSEQ multiplex PCR. The table includes 2 million to 2.5 million clones, over 85% detected once. This clonotype was obtained from a man aged 18 to 35 in good health. Some clones in this sample may be carry-over from other donors' samples. The sample comprised naive CD4+ T cells from PBMCs. Indicated subset: CD45RA+ positively selected. The chain employs TRBV5-1 and TRBJ1-1, with a possible D match to TRBD1 (5 bases). The CDR3 region has the DNA TGCGCCAGCCACGGGACGCTGAACACTGAAGCTTTCTTT. Its translation: CASHGTLNTEAFF. The variable domain in full, completed from reference TRBV5-1 and TRBJ1-1, reads KAGVTQTPRYLIKTRGQQVTLSCSPISGHRSVSWYQQTPGQGLQFLFEYFSETQRNKGNFPGRFSGRQFSNSRSEMNVSTLELGDSALYLCASHGTLNTEAFFGQGTRLTVV.